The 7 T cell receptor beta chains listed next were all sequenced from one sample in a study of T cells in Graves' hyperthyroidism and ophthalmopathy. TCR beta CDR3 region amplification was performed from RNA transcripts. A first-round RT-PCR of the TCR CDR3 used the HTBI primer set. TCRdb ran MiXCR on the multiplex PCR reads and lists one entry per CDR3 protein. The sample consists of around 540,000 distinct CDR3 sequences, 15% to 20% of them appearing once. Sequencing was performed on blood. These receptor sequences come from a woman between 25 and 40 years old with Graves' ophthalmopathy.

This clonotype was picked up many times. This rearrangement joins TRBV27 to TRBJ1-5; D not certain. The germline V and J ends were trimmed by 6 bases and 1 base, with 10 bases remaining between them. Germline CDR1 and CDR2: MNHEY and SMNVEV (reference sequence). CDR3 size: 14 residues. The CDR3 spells CASRGGLSNQPQHF. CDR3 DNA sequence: TGTGCCAGCAGGGGAGGGTTAAGCAATCAGCCCCAGCATTTT.

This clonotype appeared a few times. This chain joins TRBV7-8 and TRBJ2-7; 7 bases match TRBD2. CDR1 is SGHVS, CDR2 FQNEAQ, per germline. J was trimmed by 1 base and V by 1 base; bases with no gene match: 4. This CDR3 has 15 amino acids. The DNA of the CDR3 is TGTGCCAGCAGCTTAGGGGAGGGCCGATCCTACGAGCAGTACTTC. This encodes CASSLGEGRSYEQYF.

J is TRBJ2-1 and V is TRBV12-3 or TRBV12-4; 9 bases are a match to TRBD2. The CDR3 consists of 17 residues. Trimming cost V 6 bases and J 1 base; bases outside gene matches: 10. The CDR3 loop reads CASSVARLAASYNEQFF. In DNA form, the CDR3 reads TGTGCCAGCAGCGTAGCTAGACTAGCGGCTTCCTACAATGAGCAGTTCTTC.

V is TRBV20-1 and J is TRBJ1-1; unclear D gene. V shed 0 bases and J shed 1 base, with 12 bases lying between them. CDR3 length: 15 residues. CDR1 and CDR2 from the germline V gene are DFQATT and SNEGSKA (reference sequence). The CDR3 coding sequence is TGCAGTGCTAGAGATTTATTCGAGGGGAACACTGAAGCTTTCTTT. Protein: CSARDLFEGNTEAFF.

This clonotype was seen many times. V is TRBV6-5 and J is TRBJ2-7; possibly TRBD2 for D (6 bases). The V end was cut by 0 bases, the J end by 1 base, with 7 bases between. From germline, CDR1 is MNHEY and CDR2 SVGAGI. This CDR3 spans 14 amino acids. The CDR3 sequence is CASSYSAGSYEQYF. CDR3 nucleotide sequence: TGTGCCAGCAGTTACTCGGCGGGGTCCTACGAGCAGTACTTC.

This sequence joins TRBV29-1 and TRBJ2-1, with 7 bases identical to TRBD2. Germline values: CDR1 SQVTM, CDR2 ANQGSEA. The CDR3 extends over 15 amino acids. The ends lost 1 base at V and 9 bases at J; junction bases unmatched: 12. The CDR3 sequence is CSVEGGGGRAIEQFF. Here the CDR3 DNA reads TGCAGCGTTGAAGGTGGGGGAGGGAGGGCCATTGAGCAGTTCTTC.

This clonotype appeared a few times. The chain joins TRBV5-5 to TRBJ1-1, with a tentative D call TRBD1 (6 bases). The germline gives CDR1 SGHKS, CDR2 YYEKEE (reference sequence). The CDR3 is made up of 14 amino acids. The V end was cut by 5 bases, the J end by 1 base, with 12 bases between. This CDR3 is CASRRGIWNTEAFF. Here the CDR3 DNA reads TGTGCCAGCAGGAGGGGGATATGGAACACTGAAGCTTTCTTT.